Following are 8 T cell receptor beta chains from one sample sequenced in a study of OX40 agonist ivuxolimab in advanced cancers. Clones were sequenced by immunoSEQ multiplex PCR, and TCRdb holds only the in-frame ones, with some missing. The sample holds 60,000 to 90,000 clones, roughly 90% seen once. The input for sequencing was CD4+ or CD8+ T cells sorted from blood, taken in a trial of the OX40 agonist ivuxolimab. The receptor set was obtained from an adult with an advanced solid tumor such as melanoma, head and neck, liver or kidney cancer.

V and J are TRBV10-3 and TRBJ1-2; TRBD1 agrees at 11 bases. Trimming at V came to 6 bases and at J to 8 bases, leaving 8 bases not matched to a gene. The germline CDR1 and CDR2 sequences are ENHRY and SYGVKD. This CDR3 comprises 14 residues. The CDR3 region is CAIRGQGQGEGYTF. CDR3 sequence (DNA): TGTGCCATCAGGGGCCAGGGACAGGGGGAAGGCTACACCTTC.

The chain uses TRBV30 and TRBJ2-2; no clear D. From germline, CDR1 is GTSNPN and CDR2 SVGIG (reference sequence). This CDR3 has 15 amino acids. The V gene lost 0 bases and the J gene lost 6 bases, with 14 bases spanning the gap. The chain's CDR3 is CAWSVSLRLPGELFF. The CDR3 region has the DNA TGTGCCTGGAGTGTGTCCCTACGATTACCCGGGGAGCTGTTTTTT.

The chain has TRBV25-1 and TRBJ2-3; tentatively, D is TRBD2 (5 bases). The CDR3 extends over 13 amino acids. V was clipped by 6 bases and J by 7 bases, with 14 bases between them. Germline-derived CDR1 and CDR2 are MGHDK and SYGVNS. The CDR3 reads CASRSLDSYTQYF. The CDR3 DNA follows: TGTGCCAGCAGGAGCTTGGACTCCTATACGCAGTATTTT.

The chain employs TRBV11-3 and TRBJ2-7; tentatively, D is TRBD1 (6 bases). Germline-derived CDR1 and CDR2 are SGHNT and YENEEA. The CDR3 has 14 amino acids. The V gene lost 3 bases and the J gene lost 1 base, with 10 bases spanning the gap. The CDR3 region is CASSFNRESYEQYF. DNA of the CDR3: TGTGCCAGCAGCTTTAACAGGGAATCCTACGAGCAGTACTTC.

The chain is built from TRBV11-3 and TRBJ2-3; no clear D. Trimming shortened V by 2 bases and J by 2 bases, and 14 bases separated the two germline ends. The V gene's germline CDR1 is SGHNT and CDR2 YENEEA. The CDR3 is 16 amino acids. CDR3 DNA sequence: TGTGCCAGCAGCTTATTGGTATCTTCTGACACAGATACGCAGTATTTT. Translating gives CASSLLVSSDTDTQYF.

The V gene is TRBV11-2, the J gene TRBJ2-7; TRBD2 matches at 10 bases. This CDR3 has 14 amino acids. Germline V gene lookup returns CDR1 SGHAT and CDR2 FQNNGV. The junction had 3 bases not matched to a gene; V was cut back by 5 bases and J by 2 bases. The CDR3 protein is CASSHSGRTYEQYF. The CDR3 coding sequence is TGTGCCAGCAGCCATAGCGGGAGGACCTACGAGCAGTACTTC.

This chain uses TRBV7-2 with TRBJ2-7; D remains unclear. Trimming removed 3 bases at V and 0 bases at J, with 9 bases between. The CDR3 sequence is 14 residues long. Germline V gene sequence: CDR1 SGHTA, CDR2 FQGNSA. DNA for the CDR3: TGTGCCAGCAGCTTGTCAATTAGCTCCTACGAGCAGTACTTC. It translates to CASSLSISSYEQYF.

The V and J genes are TRBV30 and TRBJ1-2; tentatively, D is TRBD1 (5 bases). The V end lost 8 bases, the J end lost 4 bases, and 17 bases lay between the germline ends. Germline V gene sequence: CDR1 GTSNPN, CDR2 SVGIG (reference sequence). This CDR3 contains 13 residues. DNA for the CDR3: TGTGCCGGGGGGGAGAAGGGGATCTATGGCTACACCTTC. Translated: CAGGEKGIYGYTF.